This entry lists 13 T cell receptor beta chains sequenced from one sample in a study of ipilimumab plus nivolumab after autologous stem cell transplantation. Sequenced by immunoSEQ multiplex PCR; TCRdb stores in-frame clones only, minus some. The table lists around 20,000 clones, 77% of them singletons. This specimen consisted of PBMCs, obtained in a trial of ipilimumab plus nivolumab as post-transplant consolidation. Every receptor here comes from a male donor with diffuse large B-cell lymphoma.

V gene TRBV7-8 combines with J gene TRBJ2-1; 11 nucleotides line up with TRBD2. V was clipped by 3 bases and J by 4 bases; unmatched bases: 8. Germline lookup yields CDR1 SGHVS and CDR2 FQNEAQ. There are 17 residues in the CDR3. The CDR3 DNA is TGTGCCAGCAGCTTTCTAGCGGGGGGACCCCTATACAATGAGCAGTTCTTC. It is translated as CASSFLAGGPLYNEQFF. Together with reference TRBV7-8 and TRBJ2-1, the CDR3 gives the full variable domain: GAGVSQSPRYKVAKRGQDVALRCDPISGHVSLFWYQQALGQGPEFLTYFQNEAQLDKSGLPSDRFFAERPEGSVSTLKIQRTQQEDSAVYLCASSFLAGGPLYNEQFFGPGTRLTVL.

The chain carries TRBV9 and TRBJ2-1; D perhaps matches TRBD1 (5 bases). Trimming shortened V by 4 bases and J by 0 bases, and 20 bases separated the two germline ends. This CDR3 is 18 amino acids long. The germline gives CDR1 SGDLS, CDR2 YYNGEE. CDR3 in DNA: TGTGCCAGCAGCCATAGGGTGGGGCGGATTAGCTCCTACAATGAGCAGTTCTTC. Translating it yields CASSHRVGRISSYNEQFF. The full variable domain, in which reference TRBV9 and TRBJ2-1 provide the parts outside the CDR3, is DSGVTQTPKHLITATGQRVTLRCSPRSGDLSVYWYQQSLDQGLQFLIQYYNGEERAKGNILERFSAQQFPDLHSELNLSSLELGDSALYFCASSHRVGRISSYNEQFFGPGTRLTVL.

The chain employs TRBV28 and TRBJ2-5, with a possible D match to TRBD2 (6 bases). Trimming removed 6 bases at V and 5 bases at J, with 22 bases between. Germline-derived CDR1 and CDR2 are MDHEN and SYDVKM. This CDR3 has 16 amino acids. CDR3 bases: TGTGCCAGCAGCTCAAACGGAGGAGGGGCACGGGAGACCCAGTACTTC. This sequence encodes CASSSNGGGARETQYF.

The chain is built from TRBV6-1 and TRBJ2-2, with a possible D match to TRBD1 (5 bases). Germline values: CDR1 MNHNS, CDR2 SASEGT. CDR3 size: 13 residues. Trimming took off 5 bases at V and 1 base at J, with 5 bases between the two ends. CDR3 amino acids: CASSTGNTGELFF. CDR3 DNA: TGTGCCAGCAGTACAGGGAACACCGGGGAGCTGTTTTTT.

The sample holds a few counts of this clone. The CDR3 DNA follows: TGTGCCTGGAGTGGGACAGGGGGCAAACTGTTTTTT. It codes for CAWSGTGGKLFF. The V and J genes are TRBV30 and TRBJ1-4; TRBD1 matches 11 bases. The J segment lost 11 bases and the V segment lost 1 base, leaving 0 bases of the junction unmatched. Germline CDR1 reads GTSNPN; CDR2 reads SVGIG (reference sequence). This CDR3 region has 12 residues.

The chain joins TRBV13 to TRBJ1-5; no definite D call. This CDR3 has 14 residues. V lost 4 bases and J lost 6, with 13 bases in between. Germline CDR1 PRHDT, CDR2 FYEKMQ (reference sequence). CDR3 sequence: CASSSAVESQPQHF. CDR3 bases: TGTGCCAGCAGCTCCGCCGTGGAGAGTCAGCCCCAGCATTTT. The full variable domain, in which reference TRBV13 and TRBJ1-5 provide the parts outside the CDR3, is AAGVIQSPRHLIKEKRETATLKCYPIPRHDTVYWYQQGPGQDPQFLISFYEKMQSDKGSIPDRFSAQQFSDYHSELNMSSLELGDSALYFCASSSAVESQPQHFGDGTRLSIL.

The V and J genes are TRBV18 and TRBJ2-6; the D gene is possibly TRBD2 (5 bases). V was clipped by 2 bases and J by 1 base, with 12 bases between them. Germline CDR1 and CDR2: KGHSH and LQKENI. The CDR3 is made up of 17 amino acids. The CDR3 loop is CASSPAGSGSGANVLTF. The CDR3 DNA sequence: TGTGCCAGCTCACCAGCAGGATCGGGGTCTGGGGCCAACGTCCTGACTTTC.

In its sample, this clone was seen once. The rearrangement uses TRBV10-3 and TRBJ1-5; weak D call: TRBD1 (5 bases). This CDR3 comprises 15 residues. In germline, CDR1 is ENHRY, CDR2 SYGVKD. Trimming took 2 bases from V and 6 from J, leaving 14 bases between them. CDR3 nucleotide sequence: TGTGCCATCAGTGAGGCCGGGGTGGGGGGTCAGCCCCAGCATTTT. This translates into CAISEAGVGGQPQHF.

The chain carries TRBV7-9 and TRBJ1-4, with a tentative D call TRBD1 (5 bases). The CDR3 contains 16 residues. Germline loops: CDR1 SEHNR, CDR2 FQNEAQ (reference sequence). The V gene lost 1 base and the J gene lost 6 bases, with 15 bases spanning the gap. DNA for the CDR3: TGTGCCAGCAGCTTAGATAACCGGAGAGGGGATGAAAAACTGTTTTTT. It specifies CASSLDNRRGDEKLFF.

This clone was observed once. The chain uses TRBV11-2 and TRBJ1-6, with D unresolved. Germline assignment: CDR1 SGHAT and CDR2 FQNNGV. The CDR3 consists of 16 residues. With 1 base removed from V and 9 bases from J, the gap between germline ends came to 16 bases. The CDR3 DNA is TGTGCCAGCAGCTTAGGCGGACCGCCGTCGGGTTCACCCCTCCACTTT. Its protein is CASSLGGPPSGSPLHF.

The V and J genes are TRBV28 and TRBJ2-7; 7 nucleotides match TRBD1. The germline V gene has CDR1 MDHEN and CDR2 SYDVKM. The CDR3 runs 15 residues. The V gene end was trimmed by 1 base and the J gene end by 2 bases; junction bases not matched to a gene: 5. This CDR3 is CASSLYDRVTYEQYF. CDR3 coding DNA: TGTGCCAGCAGTTTATATGACAGGGTCACCTACGAGCAGTACTTC. Using reference TRBV28 and TRBJ2-7 for the parts outside the CDR3, the full variable domain is DVKVTQSSRYLVKRTGEKVFLECVQDMDHENMFWYRQDPGLGLRLIYFSYDVKMKEKGDIPEGYSVSREKKERFSLILESASTNQTSMYLCASSLYDRVTYEQYFGPGTRLTVT.

This clone was observed a single time. This chain links TRBV7-3 with TRBJ2-2, with D unresolved. V was clipped by 2 bases and J by 0 bases, with 7 bases between them. The CDR3 extends over 15 amino acids. Germline CDR1 is SGHTA and CDR2 is FQGTGA. CDR3 coding DNA: TGTGCCAGCAGCTTAGGATTCGCGAACACCGGGGAGCTGTTTTTT. Its translation: CASSLGFANTGELFF.

The chain combines TRBV7-6 with TRBJ2-7; 9 bases are shared with TRBD1. From germline, CDR1 is SGHVS and CDR2 FNYEAQ. The CDR3 length is 16 residues. The V gene end was trimmed by 5 bases and the J gene end by 1 base; junction bases not matched to a gene: 9. This CDR3 reads CASSAPQGAYSYEQYF. In DNA form, the CDR3 reads TGTGCCAGCAGCGCCCCACAGGGGGCTTATTCCTACGAGCAGTACTTC.